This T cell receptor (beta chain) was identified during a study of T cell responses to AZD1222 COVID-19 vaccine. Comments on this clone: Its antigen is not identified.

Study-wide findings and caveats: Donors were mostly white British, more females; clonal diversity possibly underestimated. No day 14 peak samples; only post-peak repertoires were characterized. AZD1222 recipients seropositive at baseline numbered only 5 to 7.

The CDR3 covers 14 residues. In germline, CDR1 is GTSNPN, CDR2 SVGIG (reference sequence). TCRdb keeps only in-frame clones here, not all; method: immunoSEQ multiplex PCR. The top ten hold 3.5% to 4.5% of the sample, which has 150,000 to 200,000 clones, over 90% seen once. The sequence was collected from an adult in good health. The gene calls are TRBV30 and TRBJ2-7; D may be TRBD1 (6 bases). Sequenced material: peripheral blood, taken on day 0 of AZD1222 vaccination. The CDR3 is CALMYMRDNYEQYF. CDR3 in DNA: TGTGCTTTAATGTACATGAGGGACAACTACGAGCAGTACTTC.